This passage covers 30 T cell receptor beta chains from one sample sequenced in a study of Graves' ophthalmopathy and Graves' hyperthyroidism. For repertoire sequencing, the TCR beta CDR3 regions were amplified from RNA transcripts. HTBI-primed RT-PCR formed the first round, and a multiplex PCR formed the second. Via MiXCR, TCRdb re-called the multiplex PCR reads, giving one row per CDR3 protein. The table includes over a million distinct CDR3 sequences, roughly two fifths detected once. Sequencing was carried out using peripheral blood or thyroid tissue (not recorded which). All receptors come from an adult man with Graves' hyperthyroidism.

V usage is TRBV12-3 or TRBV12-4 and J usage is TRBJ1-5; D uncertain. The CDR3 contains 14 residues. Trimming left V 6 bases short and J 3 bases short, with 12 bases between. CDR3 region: CASSPVNSNQPQHF. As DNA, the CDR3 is TGTGCCAGCAGCCCAGTAAACTCCAATCAGCCCCAGCATTTT.

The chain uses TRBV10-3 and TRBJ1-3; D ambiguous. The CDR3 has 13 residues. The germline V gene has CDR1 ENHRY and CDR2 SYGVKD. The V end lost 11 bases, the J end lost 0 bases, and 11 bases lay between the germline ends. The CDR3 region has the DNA TGTGCCCCCGGGCAGCCCTCTGGAAACACCATATATTTT. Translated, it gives CAPGQPSGNTIYF.

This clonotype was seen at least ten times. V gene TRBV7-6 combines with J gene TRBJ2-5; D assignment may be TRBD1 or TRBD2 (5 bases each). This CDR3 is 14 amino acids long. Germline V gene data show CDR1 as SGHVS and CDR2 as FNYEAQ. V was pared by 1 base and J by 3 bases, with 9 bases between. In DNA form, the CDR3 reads TGTGCCAGCAGCTTAGGAGGGGTTAAAGAGACCCAGTACTTC. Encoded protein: CASSLGGVKETQYF.

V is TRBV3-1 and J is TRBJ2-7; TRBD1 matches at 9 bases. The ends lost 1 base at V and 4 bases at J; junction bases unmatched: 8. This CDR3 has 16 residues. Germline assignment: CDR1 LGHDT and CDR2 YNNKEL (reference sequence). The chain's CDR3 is CASSQGGGTGNYEQYF. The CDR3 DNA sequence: TGTGCCAGCAGCCAAGGAGGAGGGACAGGGAATTACGAGCAGTACTTC.

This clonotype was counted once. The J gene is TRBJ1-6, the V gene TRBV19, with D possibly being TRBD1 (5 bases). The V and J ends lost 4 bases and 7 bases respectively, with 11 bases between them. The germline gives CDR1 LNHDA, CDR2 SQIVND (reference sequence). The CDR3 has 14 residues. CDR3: CASSTGRTNSPLHF. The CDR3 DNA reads TGTGCCAGTAGTACGGGACGGACGAATTCACCCCTCCACTTT.

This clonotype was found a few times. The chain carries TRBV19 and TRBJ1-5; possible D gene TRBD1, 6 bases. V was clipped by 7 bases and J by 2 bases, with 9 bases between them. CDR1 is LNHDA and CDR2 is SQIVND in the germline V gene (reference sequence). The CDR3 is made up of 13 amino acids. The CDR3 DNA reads TGTGCCAGTACGGGACAACGCAATCAGCCCCAGCATTTT. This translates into CASTGQRNQPQHF.

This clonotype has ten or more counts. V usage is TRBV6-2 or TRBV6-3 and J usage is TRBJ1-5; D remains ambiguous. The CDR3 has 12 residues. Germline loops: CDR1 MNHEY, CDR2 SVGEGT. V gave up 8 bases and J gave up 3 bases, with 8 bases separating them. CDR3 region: CASHNPNQPQHF. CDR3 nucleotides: TGTGCCAGCCACAACCCCAATCAGCCCCAGCATTTT.

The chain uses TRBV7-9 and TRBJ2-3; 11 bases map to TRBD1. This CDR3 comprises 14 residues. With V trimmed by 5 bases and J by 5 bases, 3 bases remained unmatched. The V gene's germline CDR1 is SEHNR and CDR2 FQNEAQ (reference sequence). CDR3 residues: CASSGTGGIDTQYF. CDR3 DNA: TGTGCCAGCAGCGGGACAGGGGGTATAGATACGCAGTATTTT.

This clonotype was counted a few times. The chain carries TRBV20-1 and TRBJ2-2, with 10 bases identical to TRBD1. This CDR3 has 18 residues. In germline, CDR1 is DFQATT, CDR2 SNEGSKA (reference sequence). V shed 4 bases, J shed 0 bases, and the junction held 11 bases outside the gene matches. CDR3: CSAKPWTGGAPNTGELFF. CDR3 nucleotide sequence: TGCAGTGCTAAACCATGGACAGGGGGAGCTCCGAACACCGGGGAGCTGTTTTTT.

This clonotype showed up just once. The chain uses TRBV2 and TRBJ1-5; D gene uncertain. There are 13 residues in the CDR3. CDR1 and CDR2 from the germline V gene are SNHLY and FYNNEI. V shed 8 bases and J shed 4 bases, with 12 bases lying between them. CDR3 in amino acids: CASGRALNQPQHF. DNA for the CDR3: TGTGCCAGCGGCCGGGCCTTAAATCAGCCCCAGCATTTT.

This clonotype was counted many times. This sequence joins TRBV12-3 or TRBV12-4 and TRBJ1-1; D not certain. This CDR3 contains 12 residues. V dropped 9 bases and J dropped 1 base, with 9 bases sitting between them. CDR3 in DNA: TGTGCCAGTCTACAAGGGAACACTGAAGCTTTCTTT. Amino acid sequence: CASLQGNTEAFF.

CDR3 in amino acids: CAISRDREGSSYGYTF. DNA of the CDR3: TGTGCCATCAGTCGGGACAGGGAGGGGAGTAGCTATGGCTACACCTTC. V and J are TRBV10-3 and TRBJ1-2; 9 nucleotides line up with TRBD1. The CDR3 spans 16 residues. CDR1 is ENHRY and CDR2 is SYGVKD in the germline V gene. V was clipped by 5 bases and J by 4 bases; unmatched bases: 11.

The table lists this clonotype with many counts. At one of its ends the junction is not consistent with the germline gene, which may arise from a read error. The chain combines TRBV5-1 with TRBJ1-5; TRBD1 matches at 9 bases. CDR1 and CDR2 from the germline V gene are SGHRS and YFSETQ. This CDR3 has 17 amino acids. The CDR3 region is CASSPGTGTNSNQPQHF. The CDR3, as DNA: TGTGCCAGCAGCCCCGGGACAGGGACAAATAGCAATCAGCCCCAGCATTTT.

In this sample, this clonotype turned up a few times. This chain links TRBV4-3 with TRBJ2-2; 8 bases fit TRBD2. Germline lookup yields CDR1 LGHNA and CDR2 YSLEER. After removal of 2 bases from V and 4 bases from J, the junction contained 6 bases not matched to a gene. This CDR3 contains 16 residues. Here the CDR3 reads CASSQLAGTFTGELFF. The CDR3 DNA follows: TGCGCCAGCAGCCAACTAGCGGGTACCTTCACCGGGGAGCTGTTTTTT.

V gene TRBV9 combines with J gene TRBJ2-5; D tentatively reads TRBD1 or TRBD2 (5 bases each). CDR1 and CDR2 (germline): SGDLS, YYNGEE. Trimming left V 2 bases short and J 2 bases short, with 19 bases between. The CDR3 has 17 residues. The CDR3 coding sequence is TGTGCCAGCAGCGTGAAACCAGGGTCTCCGGGACAAGAGACCCAGTACTTC. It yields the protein CASSVKPGSPGQETQYF.

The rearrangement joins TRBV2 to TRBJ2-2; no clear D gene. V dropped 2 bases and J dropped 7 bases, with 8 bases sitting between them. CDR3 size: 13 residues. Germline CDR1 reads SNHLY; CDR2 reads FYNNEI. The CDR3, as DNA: TGTGCCAGCAGTGAATGGAATATCGGGGAGCTGTTTTTT. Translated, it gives CASSEWNIGELFF.

The CDR3 DNA follows: TGCAGCGTGATAATACCGGGACAGGGTTACAATGAGCAGTACTTC. It encodes CSVIIPGQGYNEQYF. The V and J genes are TRBV29-1 and TRBJ2-7, with 9 bases fitting TRBD1. The ends lost 6 bases at V and 7 bases at J; junction bases unmatched: 16. CDR1 is SQVTM, CDR2 ANQGSEA, per germline. CDR3 length: 15 residues.

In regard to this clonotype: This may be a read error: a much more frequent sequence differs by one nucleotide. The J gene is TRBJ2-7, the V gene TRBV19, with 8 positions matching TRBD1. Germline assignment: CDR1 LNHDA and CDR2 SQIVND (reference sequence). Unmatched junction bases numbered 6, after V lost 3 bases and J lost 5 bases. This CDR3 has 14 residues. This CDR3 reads CASSIEGQAHEQYF. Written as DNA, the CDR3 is TGTGCCAGTAGTATCGAGGGACAGGCCCACGAGCAGTACTTC.

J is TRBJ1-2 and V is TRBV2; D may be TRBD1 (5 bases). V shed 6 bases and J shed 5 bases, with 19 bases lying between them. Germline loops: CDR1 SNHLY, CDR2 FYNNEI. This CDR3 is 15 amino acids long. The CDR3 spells CASRDRQTWAYGYTF. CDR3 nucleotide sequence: TGTGCCAGCAGAGACCGACAGACCTGGGCTTATGGCTACACCTTC. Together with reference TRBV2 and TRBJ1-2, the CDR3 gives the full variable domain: EPEVTQTPSHQVTQMGQEVILRCVPISNHLYFYWYRQILGQKVEFLVSFYNNEISEKSEIFDDQFSVERPDGSNFTLKIRSTKLEDSAMYFCASRDRQTWAYGYTFGSGTRLTVV.

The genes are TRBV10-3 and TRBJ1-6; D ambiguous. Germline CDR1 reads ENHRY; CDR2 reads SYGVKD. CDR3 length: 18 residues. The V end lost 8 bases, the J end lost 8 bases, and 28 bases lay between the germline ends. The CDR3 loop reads CAICSVATRERVDSPLHF. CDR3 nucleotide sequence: TGTGCCATCTGCAGCGTCGCAACCCGTGAGAGGGTGGATTCACCCCTCCACTTT.

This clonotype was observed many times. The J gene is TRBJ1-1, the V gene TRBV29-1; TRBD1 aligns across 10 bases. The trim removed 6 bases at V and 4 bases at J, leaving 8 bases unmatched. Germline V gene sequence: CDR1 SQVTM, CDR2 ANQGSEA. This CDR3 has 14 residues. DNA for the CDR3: TGCAGCGTCGCAACGGGACAGGGGATCACTGAAGCTTTCTTT. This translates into CSVATGQGITEAFF. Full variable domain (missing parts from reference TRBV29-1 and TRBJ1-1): SAVISQKPSRDICQRGTSLTIQCQVDSQVTMMFWYRQQPGQSLTLIATANQGSEATYESGFVIDKFPISRPNLTFSTLTVSNMSPEDSSIYLCSVATGQGITEAFFGQGTRLTVV.

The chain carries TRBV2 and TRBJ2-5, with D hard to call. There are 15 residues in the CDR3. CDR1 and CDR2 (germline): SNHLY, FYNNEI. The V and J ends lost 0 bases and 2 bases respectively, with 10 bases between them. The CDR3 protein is CASSEALGRQETQYF. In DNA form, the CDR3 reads TGTGCCAGCAGTGAAGCGCTCGGTAGACAAGAGACCCAGTACTTC. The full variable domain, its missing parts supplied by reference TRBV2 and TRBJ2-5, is EPEVTQTPSHQVTQMGQEVILRCVPISNHLYFYWYRQILGQKVEFLVSFYNNEISEKSEIFDDQFSVERPDGSNFTLKIRSTKLEDSAMYFCASSEALGRQETQYFGPGTRLLVL.

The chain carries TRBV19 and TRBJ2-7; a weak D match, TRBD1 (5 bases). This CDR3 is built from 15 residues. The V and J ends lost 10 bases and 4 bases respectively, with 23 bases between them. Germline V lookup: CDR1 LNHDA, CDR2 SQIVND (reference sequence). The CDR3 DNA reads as TGTGCCACCAGAATCTCAGGGTATGGGTCATACGAGCAGTACTTC. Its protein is CATRISGYGSYEQYF.

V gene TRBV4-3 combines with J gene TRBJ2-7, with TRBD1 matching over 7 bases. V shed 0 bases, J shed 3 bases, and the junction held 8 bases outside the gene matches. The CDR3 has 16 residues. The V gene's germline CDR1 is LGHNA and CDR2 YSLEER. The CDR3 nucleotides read TGCGCCAGCAGCCAAGATTTGACAGGGTCGTTCTACGAGCAGTACTTC. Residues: CASSQDLTGSFYEQYF.

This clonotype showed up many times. CDR3 in DNA: TGTGCCAGCAGGCGACAGGGGCCTAATGAAAAACTGTTTTTT. The encoded protein is CASRRQGPNEKLFF. This chain connects TRBV7-9 to TRBJ1-4; 8 nucleotides match TRBD1. The CDR3 consists of 14 residues. Germline CDR1 is SEHNR and CDR2 is FQNEAQ (reference sequence). Losses at the gene ends were 6 bases for V and 3 bases for J; bases not matched to a gene: 3.

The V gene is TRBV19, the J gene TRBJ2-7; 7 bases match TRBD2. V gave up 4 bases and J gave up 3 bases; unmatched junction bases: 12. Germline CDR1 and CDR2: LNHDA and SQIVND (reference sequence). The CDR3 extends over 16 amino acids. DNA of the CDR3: TGTGCCAGTAGTAAGGCTGCCCTAGCGGAAATCTACGAGCAGTACTTC. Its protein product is CASSKAALAEIYEQYF.

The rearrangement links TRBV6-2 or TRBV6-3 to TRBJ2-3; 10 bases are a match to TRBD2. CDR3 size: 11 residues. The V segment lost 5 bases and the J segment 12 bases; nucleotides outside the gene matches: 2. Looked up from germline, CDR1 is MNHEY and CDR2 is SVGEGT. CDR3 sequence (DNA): TGTGCCAGCAGTACTAGCGGGATCCAGTATTTT. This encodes CASSTSGIQYF.

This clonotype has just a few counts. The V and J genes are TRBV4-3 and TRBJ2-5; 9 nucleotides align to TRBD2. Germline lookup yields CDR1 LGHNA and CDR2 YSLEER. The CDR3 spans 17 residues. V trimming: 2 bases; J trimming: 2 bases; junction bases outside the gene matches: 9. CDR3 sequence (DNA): TGCGCCAGCAGCCAACTACATAGCGGGAGTGTGCAAGAGACCCAGTACTTC. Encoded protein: CASSQLHSGSVQETQYF.

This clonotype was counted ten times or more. The CDR3 nucleotides read TGCGCCAGCAGTTCGAGGGGCCCCGCAAGTCAGCCCCAGCATTTT. Its protein product is CASSSRGPASQPQHF. This rearrangement joins TRBV10-2 to TRBJ1-5; tentatively, D is TRBD1 (5 bases). CDR1 and CDR2 (germline): WSHSY, SAAADI. This CDR3 contains 15 residues. V was pared by 5 bases and J by 6 bases, with 17 bases between.

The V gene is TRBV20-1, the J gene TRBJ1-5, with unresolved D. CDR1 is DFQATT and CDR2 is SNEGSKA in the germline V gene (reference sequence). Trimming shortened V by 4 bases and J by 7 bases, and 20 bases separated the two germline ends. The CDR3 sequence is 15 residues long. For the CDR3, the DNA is TGCAGTGCTACCCCCTGGACCACAGCCCGGCAGCCCCAGCATTTT. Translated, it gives CSATPWTTARQPQHF.